The 8 T cell receptor beta chains below come from one sample, sequenced in a study of technical replicates of blood from a few donors. TCRdb's copy holds only in-frame clones and misses some; the assay was immunoSEQ multiplex PCR. Of under 100,000 clones in the sample, roughly 94% were seen once. Sequencing input: T cells isolated from PBMCs. These receptors were collected from a human donor in good health.

The rearrangement links TRBV9 to TRBJ1-5; possible D gene TRBD1, 6 bases. The CDR3 covers 13 residues. Deletions cut 3 bases from V and 2 bases from J, with 6 bases between. Germline loops: CDR1 SGDLS, CDR2 YYNGEE. The CDR3 sequence is CASSGQGNQPQHF. DNA of the CDR3: TGTGCCAGCAGCGGACAGGGCAATCAGCCCCAGCATTTT.

The chain links TRBV19 to TRBJ2-5; 10 bases are shared with TRBD2. V shed 7 bases, J shed 5 bases, and the junction held 7 bases outside the gene matches. This CDR3 has 14 residues. Germline lookup yields CDR1 LNHDA and CDR2 SQIVND (reference sequence). The CDR3 here is CASNRAGGRETQYF. DNA of the CDR3: TGTGCCAGTAATCGAGCGGGAGGGCGGGAGACCCAGTACTTC.

This chain uses TRBV15 with TRBJ1-1, with TRBD1 matching 9 bases. The CDR3 length is 17 residues. The germline V gene has CDR1 LNHNV and CDR2 YYDKDF (reference sequence). Trimming at V came to 0 bases and at J to 2 bases, leaving 7 bases not matched to a gene. CDR3 in DNA: TGTGCCACCAGCAGAGATAGCCCGGGACAGGGAAACACTGAAGCTTTCTTT. Its translation: CATSRDSPGQGNTEAFF.

The gene calls are TRBV7-9 and TRBJ2-1, with 8 bases that match TRBD2. This CDR3 region has 16 residues. The junction had 8 bases not matched to a gene; V was cut back by 0 bases and J by 7 bases. CDR1 and CDR2 (germline): SEHNR, FQNEAQ (reference sequence). The CDR3 spells CASSLAWRGAKNEQFF. CDR3 nucleotide sequence: TGTGCCAGCAGCTTAGCGTGGCGGGGGGCCAAAAATGAGCAGTTCTTC.

The rearrangement joins TRBV4-2 to TRBJ1-5; 7 bases map to TRBD1. Trimming at V came to 0 bases and at J to 2 bases, leaving 1 base not matched to a gene. Germline V gene sequence: CDR1 LGHNA, CDR2 YNFKEQ. The length of the CDR3 is 15 residues. The CDR3 DNA follows: TGTGCCAGCAGCCAAGACGGACAGGGCAATCAGCCCCAGCATTTT. Protein: CASSQDGQGNQPQHF.

The CDR3 coding sequence is TGTGCCAGCAGTTTACTTGACTACGAGCAGTACTTC. Amino acids: CASSLLDYEQYF. This sequence joins TRBV2 and TRBJ2-7; D uncertain. V was pared by 5 bases and J by 3 bases, with 8 bases between. CDR1 and CDR2 (germline): SNHLY, FYNNEI. The CDR3 sequence is 12 residues long.

The chain joins TRBV7-9 to TRBJ1-1; 9 bases are shared with TRBD1. The CDR3 has 17 residues. Trimming took 0 bases from V and 3 from J; bases not matched to a gene: 8. CDR1 is SEHNR and CDR2 is FQNEAQ in the germline V gene (reference sequence). The CDR3 sequence: CASSLAHFGQGHTEAFF. The CDR3 region has the DNA TGTGCCAGCAGCTTAGCGCATTTCGGACAGGGGCACACTGAAGCTTTCTTT.

The chain is built from TRBV11-2 and TRBJ1-4; 7 nucleotides match TRBD1. The CDR3 loop spans 15 amino acids. J was trimmed by 4 bases and V by 5 bases; bases with no gene match: 7. CDR1 SGHAT and CDR2 FQNNGV come from the germline V gene. The CDR3 loop is CASSPSGTVNEKLFF. The CDR3 DNA follows: TGTGCCAGCAGCCCGTCGGGGACAGTTAATGAAAAACTGTTTTTT.